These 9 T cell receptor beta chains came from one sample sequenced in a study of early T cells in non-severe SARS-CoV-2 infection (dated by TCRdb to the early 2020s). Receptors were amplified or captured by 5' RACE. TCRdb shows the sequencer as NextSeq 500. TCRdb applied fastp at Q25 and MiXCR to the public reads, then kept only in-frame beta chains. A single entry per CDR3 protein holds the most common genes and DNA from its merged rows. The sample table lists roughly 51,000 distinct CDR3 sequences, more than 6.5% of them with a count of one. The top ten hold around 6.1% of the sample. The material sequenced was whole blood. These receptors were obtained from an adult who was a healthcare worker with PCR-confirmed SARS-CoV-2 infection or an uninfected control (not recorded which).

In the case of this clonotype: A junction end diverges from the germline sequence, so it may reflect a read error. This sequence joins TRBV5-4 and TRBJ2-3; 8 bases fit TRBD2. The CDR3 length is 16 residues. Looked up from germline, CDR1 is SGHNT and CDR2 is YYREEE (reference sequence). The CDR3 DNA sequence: TGTGTCAGCAGCTTGACAGTCGGGGGGGCTACAGATACGCAGTATTTT. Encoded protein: CVSSLTVGGATDTQYF.

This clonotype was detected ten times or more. For the CDR3, the DNA is TGTGCCAGCATCCCAACGGGGACCGGCAATGGCTACACCTTC. It translates to CASIPTGTGNGYTF. V is TRBV6-1 and J is TRBJ1-2, with D tentatively TRBD1 (5 bases). The CDR3 runs to 14 residues. Germline V gene data show CDR1 as MNHNS and CDR2 as SASEGT. Trimming pared 7 bases from V and 6 bases from J, leaving 18 bases between.

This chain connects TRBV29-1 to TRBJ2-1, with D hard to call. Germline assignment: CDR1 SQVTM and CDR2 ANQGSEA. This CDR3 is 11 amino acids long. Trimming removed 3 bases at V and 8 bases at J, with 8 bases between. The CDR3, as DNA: TGCAGCGTTGATCCCGGTTATGAGCAGTTCTTC. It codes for CSVDPGYEQFF.

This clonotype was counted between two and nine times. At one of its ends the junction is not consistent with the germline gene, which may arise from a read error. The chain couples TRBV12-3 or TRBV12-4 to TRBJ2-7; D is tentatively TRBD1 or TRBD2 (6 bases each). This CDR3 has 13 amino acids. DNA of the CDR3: TGTGCCAGCAGTTTAATGGGGGGCTACGAGCAGCACTTC. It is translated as CASSLMGGYEQHF.

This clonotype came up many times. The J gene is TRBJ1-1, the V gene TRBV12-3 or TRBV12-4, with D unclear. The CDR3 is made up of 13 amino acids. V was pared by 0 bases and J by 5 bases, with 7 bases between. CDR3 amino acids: CASSLAQRTEAFF. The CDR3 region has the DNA TGTGCCAGCAGTTTAGCGCAGAGGACTGAAGCTTTCTTT.

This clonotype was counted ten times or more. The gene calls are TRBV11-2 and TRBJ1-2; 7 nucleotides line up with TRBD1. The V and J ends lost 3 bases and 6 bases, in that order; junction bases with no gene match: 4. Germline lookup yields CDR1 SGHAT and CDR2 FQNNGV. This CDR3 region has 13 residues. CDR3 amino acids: CASSLWQGDGYTF. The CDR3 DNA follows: TGTGCCAGCAGCTTGTGGCAGGGGGATGGCTACACCTTC.

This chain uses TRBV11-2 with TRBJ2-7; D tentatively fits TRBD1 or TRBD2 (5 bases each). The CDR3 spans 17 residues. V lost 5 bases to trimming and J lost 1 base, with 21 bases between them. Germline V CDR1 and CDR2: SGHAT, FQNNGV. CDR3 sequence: CASSSDSREFGSYEQYF. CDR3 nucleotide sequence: TGTGCCAGCAGCAGCGATAGCAGGGAGTTCGGATCCTACGAGCAGTACTTC. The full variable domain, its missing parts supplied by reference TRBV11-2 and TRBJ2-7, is EAGVAQSPRYKIIEKRQSVAFWCNPISGHATLYWYQQILGQGPKLLIQFQNNGVVDDSQLPKDRFSAERLKGVDSTLKIQPAKLEDSAVYLCASSSDSREFGSYEQYFGPGTRLTVT.

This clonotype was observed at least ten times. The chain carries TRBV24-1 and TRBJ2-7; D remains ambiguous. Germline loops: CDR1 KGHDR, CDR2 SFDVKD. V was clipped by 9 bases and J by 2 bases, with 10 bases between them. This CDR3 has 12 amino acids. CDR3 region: CATQTETYEQYF. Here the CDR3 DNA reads TGTGCCACCCAGACTGAAACCTACGAGCAGTACTTC.

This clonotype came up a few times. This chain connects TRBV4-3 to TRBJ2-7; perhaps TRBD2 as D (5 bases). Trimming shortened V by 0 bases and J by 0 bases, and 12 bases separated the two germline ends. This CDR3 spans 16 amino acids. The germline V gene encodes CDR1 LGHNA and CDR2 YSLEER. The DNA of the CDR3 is TGCGCCAGCAGCCAAGACCCCGGAGGAAGCTCCTACGAGCAGTACTTC. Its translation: CASSQDPGGSSYEQYF.